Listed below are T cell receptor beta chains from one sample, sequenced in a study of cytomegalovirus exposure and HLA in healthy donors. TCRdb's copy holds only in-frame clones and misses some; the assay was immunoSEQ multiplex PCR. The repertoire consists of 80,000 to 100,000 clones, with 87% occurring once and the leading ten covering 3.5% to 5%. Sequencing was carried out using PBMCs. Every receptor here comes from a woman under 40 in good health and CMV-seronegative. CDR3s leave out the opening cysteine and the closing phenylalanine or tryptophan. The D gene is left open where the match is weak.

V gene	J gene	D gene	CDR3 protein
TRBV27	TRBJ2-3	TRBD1	ASSPRPFGQGPDTQY
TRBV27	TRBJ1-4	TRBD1	ASSLWGTGGEKLF
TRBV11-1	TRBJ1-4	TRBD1	ASSPPGQGNEKLF
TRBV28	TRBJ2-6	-	ASSTGTGANVLT
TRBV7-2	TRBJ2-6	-	ASSVPGANVLT
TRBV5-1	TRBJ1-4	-	ASSDGSATNEKLF
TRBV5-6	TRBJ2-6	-	ASSLGWQGRGSGANVLT
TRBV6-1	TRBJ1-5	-	ASRDQGIQPQH
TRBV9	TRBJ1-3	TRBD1	ASSAQGARSEAGNTIY
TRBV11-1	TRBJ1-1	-	ASGDRPNTEAF
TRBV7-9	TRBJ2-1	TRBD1	ASSLSRDRRPNEQF
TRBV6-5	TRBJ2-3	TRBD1	ASSFGSGQGADTQY
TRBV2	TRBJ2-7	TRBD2	ASSDRGGSYEQY
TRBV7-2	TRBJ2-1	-	ASSQENLRQF
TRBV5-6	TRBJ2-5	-	ASSLVDFGGEETQY
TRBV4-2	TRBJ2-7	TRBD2	ASSQDSGTFTYEQY
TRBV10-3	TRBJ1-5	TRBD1	ASKQGTDQPQH
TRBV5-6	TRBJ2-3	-	ASSLPSNTQY
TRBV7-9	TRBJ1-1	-	ASSESGEAF
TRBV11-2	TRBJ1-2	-	ASSPLRRDNYGYT
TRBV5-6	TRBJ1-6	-	ASSLRAGVHNSPLH
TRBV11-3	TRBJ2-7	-	ASSRDLGEQY
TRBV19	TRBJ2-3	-	ASSLSGSTDTQY
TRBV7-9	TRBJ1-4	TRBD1	ASSLSGGFEKLF
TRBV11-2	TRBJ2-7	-	ASSFARGATYEQY
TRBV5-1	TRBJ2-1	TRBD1	ASSTHLRDRVYNEQF
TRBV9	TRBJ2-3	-	ASSLGLSTDTQY
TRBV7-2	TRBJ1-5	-	ASSLLPEYNQPQH
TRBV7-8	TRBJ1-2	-	ASSRIQGTSYT
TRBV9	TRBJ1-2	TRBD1	ASSPWTGGSYGYT
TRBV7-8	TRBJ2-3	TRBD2	ASAHFGRQPGGDTQY
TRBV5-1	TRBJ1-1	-	ASSLIGETEAF
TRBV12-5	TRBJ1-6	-	ASGQTGNSPLH
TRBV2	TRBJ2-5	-	ASSVRDPETQY
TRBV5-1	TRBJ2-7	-	ASSERGRTYEQY
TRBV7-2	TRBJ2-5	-	ASSPMGGQETQY
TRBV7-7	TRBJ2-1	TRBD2	ASSPTGTSFNEQF
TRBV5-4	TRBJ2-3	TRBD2	ASSSGLAGEDTQY
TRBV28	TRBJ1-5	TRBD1	ASSSLQGGDQPQH
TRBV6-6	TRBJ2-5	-	ASSPGTWIQETQY
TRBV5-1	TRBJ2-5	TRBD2	ASSPGLASKTQY
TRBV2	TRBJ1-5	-	ASSGSEIRNQPQH
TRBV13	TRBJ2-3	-	ASSLGPQLRGAAPRETDTQY
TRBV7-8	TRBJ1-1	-	ASSSPTGGNTEAF
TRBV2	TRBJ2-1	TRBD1	ASRGYTGGSEQF
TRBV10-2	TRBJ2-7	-	ASTQGSGLYEQY
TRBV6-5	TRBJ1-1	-	ASSHQRATEAF
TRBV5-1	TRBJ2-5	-	ASSLGPTQETQY